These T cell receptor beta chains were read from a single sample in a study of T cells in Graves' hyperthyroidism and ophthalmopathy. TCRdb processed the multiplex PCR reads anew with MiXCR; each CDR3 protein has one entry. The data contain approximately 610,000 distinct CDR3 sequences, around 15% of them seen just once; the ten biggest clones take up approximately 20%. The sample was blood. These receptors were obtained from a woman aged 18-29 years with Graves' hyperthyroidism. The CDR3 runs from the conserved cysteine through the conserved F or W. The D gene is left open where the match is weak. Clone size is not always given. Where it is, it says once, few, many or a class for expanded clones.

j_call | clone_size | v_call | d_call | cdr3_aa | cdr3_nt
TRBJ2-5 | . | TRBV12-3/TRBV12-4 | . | CASSLDLGSRETQYF | TGTGCCAGCAGTTTAGATCTCGGCTCACGAGAGACCCAGTACTTC
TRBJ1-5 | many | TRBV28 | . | CASSYFPQDSNQPQHF | TGTGCCAGCAGTTACTTCCCGCAGGATAGCAATCAGCCCCAGCATTTT
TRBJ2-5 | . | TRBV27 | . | CASRLQLGSQETQYF | TGTGCCAGCAGGCTCCAGTTGGGGAGCCAAGAGACCCAGTACTTC
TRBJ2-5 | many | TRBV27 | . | CASSLMGPGGSETQYF | TGTGCCAGCAGCTTAATGGGCCCAGGGGGGTCAGAGACCCAGTACTTC
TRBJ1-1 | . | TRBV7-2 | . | CASSLGHMNTEAFF | TGTGCCAGCAGCTTAGGACACATGAACACTGAAGCTTTCTTT
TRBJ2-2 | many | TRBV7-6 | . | CASSSLPNILGNTGELFF | TGTGCCAGCAGCTCGCTACCCAATATCTTGGGGAACACCGGGGAGCTGTTTTTT
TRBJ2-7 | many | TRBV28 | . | CASTNPRSYYEQYF | TGTGCCAGCACCAACCCCCGCAGCTACTACGAGCAGTACTTC
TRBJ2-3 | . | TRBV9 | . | CASSGMKVTDTQYF | TGTGCCAGCAGCGGCATGAAGGTCACAGATACGCAGTATTTT
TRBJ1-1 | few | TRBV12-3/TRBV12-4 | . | CASSLGGGAFF | TGTGCCAGCAGTTTAGGGGGTGGAGCTTTCTTT
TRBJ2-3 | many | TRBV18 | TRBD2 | CASSPLAGAQYF | TGTGCCAGCTCACCACTAGCGGGAGCGCAGTATTTT
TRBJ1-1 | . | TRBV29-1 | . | CSVLKSTEAFF | TGCAGCGTTCTTAAATCGACTGAAGCTTTCTTT
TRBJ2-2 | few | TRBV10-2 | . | CASSESGRNTGELFF | TGCGCCAGCAGTGAGTCAGGTCGGAACACCGGGGAGCTGTTTTTT
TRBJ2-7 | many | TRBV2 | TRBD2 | CASSGNSGSSYEQYF | TGTGCCAGCAGTGGAAATAGCGGGAGCTCCTACGAGCAGTACTTC
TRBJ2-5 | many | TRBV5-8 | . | CASSSNGETQYF | TGTGCCAGCAGTTCCAACGGGGAGACCCAGTACTTC
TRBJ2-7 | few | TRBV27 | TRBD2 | CASTTRLAGSYEQYF | TGTGCCAGCACCACAAGACTAGCGGGGAGCTACGAGCAGTACTTC
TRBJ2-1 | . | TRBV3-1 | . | CASTLLGANEQFF | TGTGCCAGCACCCTTTTGGGGGCCAATGAGCAGTTCTTC
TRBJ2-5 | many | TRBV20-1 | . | CSAVQETQYF | TGCAGTGCTGTCCAAGAGACCCAGTACTTC
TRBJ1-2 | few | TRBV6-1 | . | CASSYQGLSGYTF | TGTGCCAGCAGTTATCAGGGGTTGAGTGGCTACACCTTC
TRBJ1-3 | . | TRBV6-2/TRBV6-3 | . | CASSYSITGGNTIYF | TGTGCCAGCAGTTACTCGATTACGGGTGGAAACACCATATATTTT
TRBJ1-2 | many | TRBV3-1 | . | CASSQRSGAHGYTF | TGTGCCAGCAGCCAACGTTCAGGGGCTCACGGCTACACCTTC
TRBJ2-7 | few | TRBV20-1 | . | CSARPGTPVGYYEQYF | TGCAGTGCTAGACCCGGGACGCCAGTGGGTTACTACGAGCAGTACTTC
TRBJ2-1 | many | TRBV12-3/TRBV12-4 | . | CASSPVAESSYNEQFF | TGTGCCAGCAGCCCGGTAGCGGAGAGCTCCTACAATGAGCAGTTCTTC
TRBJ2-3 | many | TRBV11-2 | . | CASSTGRGGTSTDTQYF | TGTGCCAGCAGCACCGGAAGGGGCGGGACTAGCACAGATACGCAGTATTTT
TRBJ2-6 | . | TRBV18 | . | CTSSRRAPGANVLTF | TGTACCAGCTCACGAAGGGCCCCTGGGGCCAACGTCCTGACTTTC
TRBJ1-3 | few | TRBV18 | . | CASSPRLADSGNTIYF | TGTGCCAGCTCACCAAGGTTGGCAGACTCTGGAAACACCATATATTTT
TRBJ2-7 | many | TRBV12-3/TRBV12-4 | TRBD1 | CASSLLGQNYEQYF | TGTGCCAGCAGTTTACTGGGACAGAACTACGAGCAGTACTTC
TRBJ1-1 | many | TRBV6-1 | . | CASSDLGRGHNFRDTEAFF | TGTGCCAGCAGTGATTTAGGGCGGGGACACAACTTCAGAGACACTGAAGCTTTCTTT
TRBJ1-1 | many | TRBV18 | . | CASSPRRAAEAFF | TGTGCCAGCTCACCTCGCAGGGCGGCTGAAGCTTTCTTT
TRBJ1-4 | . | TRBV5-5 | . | CASIPSGANEKLFF | TGTGCCAGCATCCCGTCGGGGGCTAATGAAAAACTGTTTTTT
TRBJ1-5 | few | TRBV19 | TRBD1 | CASTTGQGGNQPQHF | TGTGCCAGTACGACAGGACAGGGCGGCAATCAGCCCCAGCATTTT
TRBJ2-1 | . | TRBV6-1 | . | CASSLPDHNEQFF | TGTGCCAGCAGTCTACCGGACCACAATGAGCAGTTCTTC
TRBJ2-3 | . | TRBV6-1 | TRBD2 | CASSEGLAGGIGTDTQYF | TGTGCCAGCAGTGAGGGACTAGCGGGGGGGATTGGTACAGATACGCAGTATTTT
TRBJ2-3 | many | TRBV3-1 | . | CASSHGPHTDTQYF | TGTGCCAGCAGCCACGGCCCCCACACAGATACGCAGTATTTT
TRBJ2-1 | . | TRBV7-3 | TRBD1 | CASSAGQEQGQFF | TGTGCCAGCAGCGCGGGACAGGAACAGGGGCAGTTCTTC
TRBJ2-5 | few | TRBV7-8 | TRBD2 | CASSLVPSGSKETQYF | TGTGCCAGCAGCTTAGTCCCTAGCGGGAGCAAAGAGACCCAGTACTTC
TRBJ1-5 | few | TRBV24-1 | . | CATTKSAGNNQPQHF | TGTGCCACCACCAAATCGGCCGGTAACAATCAGCCCCAGCATTTT
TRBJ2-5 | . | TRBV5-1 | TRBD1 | CASSLPLDRLRETQYF | TGCGCCAGCAGCTTGCCGTTGGACAGGCTCCGAGAGACCCAGTACTTC
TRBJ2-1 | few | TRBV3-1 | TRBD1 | CASSRQDRAGGEQFF | TGTGCCAGCAGCCGCCAGGACAGGGCGGGTGGGGAGCAGTTCTTC
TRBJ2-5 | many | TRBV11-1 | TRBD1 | CASSLRDSRIQETQYF | TGTGCCAGCAGCTTACGGGACAGCAGGATCCAAGAGACCCAGTACTTC
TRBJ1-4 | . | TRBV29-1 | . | CSVANSNEKLFF | TGCAGCGTGGCGAATAGTAATGAAAAACTGTTTTTT
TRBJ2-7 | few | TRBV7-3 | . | CASSLTGKNYEQYF | TGTGCCAGCAGCTTAACGGGAAAAAACTACGAGCAGTACTTC